This T cell receptor beta chain appears in the sequencing data of a study of human T cells and chemical hapten exposure. Indicated time point: patch test 1, 2 weeks after DPC sensitization. The treatment denotes: therapeutic diphenylcyclopropenone sensitization with weekly scalp DPC. It was from unfractionated whole blood that total RNA was extracted. V trimming: 0 bases; J trimming: 2 bases; junction bases outside the gene matches: 7. CDR3 length: 16 amino acids. From germline, CDR1 is KGHSH and CDR2 LQKENI. This clonotype was seen repeatedly, ten times or more. One entry per CDR3 protein results from TCRdb running MiXCR on the RACE reads. The sample has 40,000 to 65,000 distinct CDR3 sequences, approximately 11% seen once.

The source of this sequence is a middle-aged woman with alopecia areata. Some clones in this sample may be carry-over from other donors' samples. The J gene is TRBJ2-7, the V gene TRBV18, with 7 bases matching TRBD2. The sample consisted of whole blood, taken in connection with sensitization to the hapten diphenylcyclopropenone (DPC). DNA for the CDR3: TGTGCCAGCTCACCACCGCGGCGGGAGATCCCCTACGAGCAGTACTTC. Translating gives CASSPPRREIPYEQYF.